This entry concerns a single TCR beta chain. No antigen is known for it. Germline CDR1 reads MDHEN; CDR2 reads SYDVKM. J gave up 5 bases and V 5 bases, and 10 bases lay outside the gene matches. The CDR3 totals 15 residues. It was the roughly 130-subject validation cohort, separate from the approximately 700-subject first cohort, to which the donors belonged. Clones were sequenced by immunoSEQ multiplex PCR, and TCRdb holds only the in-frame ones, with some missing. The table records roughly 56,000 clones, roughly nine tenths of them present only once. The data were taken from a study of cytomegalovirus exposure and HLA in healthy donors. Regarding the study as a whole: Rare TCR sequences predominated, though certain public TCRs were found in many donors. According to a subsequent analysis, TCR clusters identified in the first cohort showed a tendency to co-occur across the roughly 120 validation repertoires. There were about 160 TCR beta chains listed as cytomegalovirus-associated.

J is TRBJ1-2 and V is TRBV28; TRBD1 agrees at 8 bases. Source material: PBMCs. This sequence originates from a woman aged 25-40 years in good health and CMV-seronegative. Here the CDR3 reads CASSIPGQGKYGYTF. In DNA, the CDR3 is TGTGCCAGCAGTATCCCCGGACAGGGAAAGTATGGCTACACCTTC.